The rows below give T cell receptor beta chains drawn from one sample of a study of CD8+CD57+ T cells in acquired aplastic anemia. TCRdb passed the reads through MiXCR, listing each CDR3 protein once. This sample has a few hundred thousand distinct CDR3 sequences, with 55% to 70% found just once. The material sequenced was sorted CD4+, CD8+, or CD8+CD57+ T cells (not recorded which) from PBMCs. The receptors were gathered from a human donor in good health, serving as a control. The CDR3 runs from the conserved cysteine through the conserved F or W. Not every row has a clone size; where given, it reads once, few, many or a size class.

clone size: -
V gene: TRBV10-3
CDR3 protein: CAISEGAYNSPLHF

clone size: -
V gene: TRBV2
CDR3 protein: CASSLENEQFF

clone size: once
V gene: TRBV20-1
CDR3 protein: CSARGTPPQGYTF

clone size: -
V gene: TRBV7-2
CDR3 protein: CASSPGHARNSKQYF

clone size: -
V gene: TRBV5-1
CDR3 protein: CASSLGRVLGTDTQYF

clone size: -
V gene: TRBV5-1
CDR3 protein: CASSLVSGSIETQYF

clone size: -
V gene: TRBV29-1
CDR3 protein: CSVTSRATEALF

clone size: -
V gene: TRBV7-3
CDR3 protein: CASSAKGERAQETQYF

clone size: once
V gene: TRBV7-9
CDR3 protein: CATSSRGWAKINQYF

clone size: many
V gene: TRBV4-3
CDR3 protein: CASSQETGTEETQYF

clone size: many
V gene: TRBV29-1
CDR3 protein: CSVVRAGNTIYF

clone size: -
V gene: TRBV5-1
CDR3 protein: CASSQVSGYEPLHF

clone size: -
V gene: TRBV12-3/TRBV12-4
CDR3 protein: CASSFGSTNYGYTF

clone size: once
V gene: TRBV5-4
CDR3 protein: CASSIGSLNTEAFF

clone size: many
V gene: TRBV12-3/TRBV12-4
CDR3 protein: CASTTGQVYEQYF

clone size: once
V gene: TRBV20-1
CDR3 protein: CSARGLRGPSNQPQHF

clone size: -
V gene: TRBV15
CDR3 protein: CATSNRGAGANVLTF

clone size: few
V gene: TRBV25-1
CDR3 protein: CASDGQNNEQFF

clone size: -
V gene: TRBV5-8
CDR3 protein: CASSSEDGLGGEQFF

clone size: many
V gene: TRBV20-1
CDR3 protein: CSALQEGSYNEQFF